The 11 T cell receptor beta chains reported below all come from one sample, sequenced in a study of a mutant IDH1 vaccine in newly diagnosed glioma. Time point described: week 23, last vaccination. Doses comprised 300 ug of mutant IDH1 20-mer peptide each, plus topical imiquimod. TCRdb keeps only in-frame clones here, not all; method: immunoSEQ multiplex PCR. In the table there are approximately 50,000 clones, 85% to 90% of which are singletons. Their antigen targets remain unknown. The specimen was PBMCs, collected from a glioma patient whose treatment included an IDH1 peptide vaccine. The receptors were sampled from a man aged 40-55 years with glioma.

This clone was observed a few times. The gene calls are TRBV6-4 and TRBJ1-5; TRBD1 aligns across 7 bases. Per the germline V gene, CDR1 is MRHNA and CDR2 is SNTAGT. CDR3 length equals 13 residues. V shed 7 bases and J 2 bases; nucleotides not matched to a gene: 2. The CDR3 reads CASTDRGNQPQHF. The DNA for the CDR3 is TGTGCCAGCACCGACAGGGGCAATCAGCCCCAGCATTTT.

The rearrangement links TRBV12-5 to TRBJ2-5; D possibly corresponds to TRBD1 (5 bases). V was pared by 10 bases and J by 5 bases, with 17 bases between. The CDR3 loop spans 13 amino acids. Looked up from germline, CDR1 is LGHNT and CDR2 is FRNRAP. The CDR3 DNA is TGTGCTACCGCCCAGGGATCTGGGGAGACCCAGTACTTC. Protein sequence: CATAQGSGETQYF.

The table lists this clone with a few counts. This sequence joins TRBV2 and TRBJ1-5; D is ambiguous. The V end was cut by 3 bases, the J end by 1 base, with 10 bases between. Germline loops: CDR1 SNHLY, CDR2 FYNNEI. This CDR3 has 15 amino acids. CDR3 residues: CASSDQLGSNQPQHF. The CDR3 DNA sequence: TGTGCCAGCAGTGACCAGTTAGGGAGCAATCAGCCCCAGCATTTT. Using reference TRBV2 and TRBJ1-5 for the parts outside the CDR3, the full variable domain is EPEVTQTPSHQVTQMGQEVILRCVPISNHLYFYWYRQILGQKVEFLVSFYNNEISEKSEIFDDQFSVERPDGSNFTLKIRSTKLEDSAMYFCASSDQLGSNQPQHFGDGTRLSIL.

This clone was seen only a few times. J is TRBJ1-2 and V is TRBV6-5; D is undetermined. Germline values: CDR1 MNHEY, CDR2 SVGAGI. Trimming left V 6 bases short and J 3 bases short, with 14 bases between. The length of the CDR3 is 14 residues. CDR3 region: CASRKGITHYGYTF. DNA of the CDR3: TGTGCCAGCAGGAAAGGGATCACACACTATGGCTACACCTTC.

The chain carries TRBV4-1 and TRBJ1-5; 12 nucleotides line up with TRBD1. Germline V gives CDR1 MGHRA, CDR2 YSYEKL. Trimming at V came to 1 base and at J to 9 bases, leaving 19 bases not matched to a gene. The CDR3 is 20 amino acids. The DNA of the CDR3 is TGCGCCAGCAGCCAAGGACTAGGAGGGACAGGGGGCCCTAGTGGGAGGCCCCAGCATTTT. This sequence encodes CASSQGLGGTGGPSGRPQHF.

The rearrangement joins TRBV6-6 to TRBJ2-7; D ambiguous. The CDR3 is 11 amino acids. Germline lookup yields CDR1 MNHNY and CDR2 SVGAGI (reference sequence). Between the trimmed V and J ends, which lost 2 bases and 5 bases, there was a span of 4 bases. DNA for the CDR3: TGTGCCAGCAGTTACACGAACGAGCAGTACTTC. Residues: CASSYTNEQYF.

This clone was found a few times. V gene TRBV5-1 combines with J gene TRBJ1-1; tentative D call: TRBD1 (6 bases). CDR1 SGHRS and CDR2 YFSETQ come from the germline V gene. This CDR3 comprises 16 residues. V dropped 4 bases and J dropped 1 base, with 17 bases sitting between them. The CDR3 loop is CASSPERGRGNTEAFF. The CDR3 nucleotides are TGCGCCAGCAGCCCAGAGCGGGGCAGGGGGAACACTGAAGCTTTCTTT.

CDR3 nucleotides: TGTGCCAGCAGTTTGGGTCCATGGCAACTAGAGGAGGAGACCCAGTACTTC. This translates into CASSLGPWQLEEETQYF. V usage is TRBV28 and J usage is TRBJ2-5; D is perhaps TRBD2 (5 bases). The V end was cut by 3 bases, the J end by 5 bases, with 22 bases between. Germline CDR1 MDHEN, CDR2 SYDVKM. The CDR3 totals 17 residues.

The rearrangement links TRBV9 to TRBJ2-2; 12 bases fit TRBD2. This CDR3 has 17 amino acids. Germline V gene lookup returns CDR1 SGDLS and CDR2 YYNGEE. Trimming took 4 bases from V and 8 from J; bases not matched to a gene: 12. CDR3 coding DNA: TGTGCCAGCAGCTTAGATCACGGACTAGCGGGAAGAGGGGAGCTGTTTTTT. It yields the protein CASSLDHGLAGRGELFF.

The chain is built from TRBV2 and TRBJ1-1, with D unclear. Trimming removed 0 bases from V and 11 bases from J, with 16 bases in between. This CDR3 has 14 residues. From germline, CDR1 is SNHLY and CDR2 FYNNEI. The CDR3 coding sequence is TGTGCCAGCAGTGAAGCGGTAACCCCTCAAGGCGCTTTCTTT. Its translation is CASSEAVTPQGAFF.

The V gene is TRBV5-1, the J gene TRBJ2-5; D may correspond to TRBD1 or TRBD2 (6 bases each). The CDR3 consists of 16 residues. The germline gives CDR1 SGHRS, CDR2 YFSETQ. V lost 0 bases, J lost 5 bases, and 17 bases lay in between. The CDR3 protein is CASSLAGGHMKETQYF. The CDR3 DNA follows: TGCGCCAGCAGCTTGGCCGGGGGACATATGAAGGAGACCCAGTACTTC. Looking up the rest from reference TRBV5-1 and TRBJ2-5 gives the full variable domain: KAGVTQTPRYLIKTRGQQVTLSCSPISGHRSVSWYQQTPGQGLQFLFEYFSETQRNKGNFPGRFSGRQFSNSRSEMNVSTLELGDSALYLCASSLAGGHMKETQYFGPGTRLLVL.